This passage covers 21 T cell receptor beta chains from one sample sequenced in a study of T cell responses to AZD1222 COVID-19 vaccine. TCRdb keeps only in-frame clones here, not all; method: immunoSEQ multiplex PCR. The table includes 95,000 to 150,000 clones, roughly 93% detected once. The material sequenced was peripheral blood, taken on day 0 of AZD1222 vaccination. These receptors all come from an adult in good health.

The rearrangement joins TRBV10-3 to TRBJ1-1; D is ambiguous. The CDR3 length is 14 residues. The germline CDR1 and CDR2 sequences are ENHRY and SYGVKD. V lost 2 bases to trimming and J lost 4 bases, with 11 bases between them. In DNA, the CDR3 is TGTGCCATCAGTGAGGCCACATTTAGCACTGAAGCTTTCTTT. It codes for CAISEATFSTEAFF.

V is TRBV7-8 and J is TRBJ1-2; D is unresolved. Looked up from germline, CDR1 is SGHVS and CDR2 is FQNEAQ. The CDR3 totals 13 residues. The V and J ends lost 1 base and 4 bases respectively, with 7 bases between them. CDR3 residues: CASSLERAYGYTF. As DNA, the CDR3 is TGTGCCAGCAGCTTAGAGCGGGCCTATGGCTACACCTTC. The full variable domain, its missing parts supplied by reference TRBV7-8 and TRBJ1-2, is GAGVSQSPRYKVAKRGQDVALRCDPISGHVSLFWYQQALGQGPEFLTYFQNEAQLDKSGLPSDRFFAERPEGSVSTLKIQRTQQEDSAVYLCASSLERAYGYTFGSGTRLTVV.

The rearrangement uses TRBV7-3 and TRBJ1-2; no clear D gene. The germline CDR1 and CDR2 sequences are SGHTA and FQGTGA. The V end was cut by 3 bases, the J end by 4 bases, with 6 bases between. There are 12 residues in the CDR3. The CDR3 bases are TGTGCCAGCAGCTTGGATGGCTATGGCTACACCTTC. It encodes CASSLDGYGYTF.

The CDR3 loop reads CASSVGRLASNNEQFF. CDR3 nucleotides: TGTGCCAGCAGCGTTGGAAGACTAGCAAGCAACAATGAGCAGTTCTTC. The chain uses TRBV9 and TRBJ2-1, with 7 bases lining up with TRBD2. The CDR3 contains 16 residues. Looked up from germline, CDR1 is SGDLS and CDR2 is YYNGEE. The V segment lost 2 bases and the J segment 5 bases; nucleotides outside the gene matches: 10.

The count of this clone is one. This chain connects TRBV7-8 to TRBJ1-4, with D tentatively TRBD1 (6 bases). V lost 3 bases to trimming and J lost 10 bases, with 9 bases between them. The CDR3 runs 12 residues. Germline-derived CDR1 and CDR2 are SGHVS and FQNEAQ. The CDR3 DNA sequence: TGTGCCAGCAGCTTGAGGGGGGGAAAACTGTTTTTT. Residues: CASSLRGGKLFF.

This chain uses TRBV5-1 with TRBJ2-7; D not resolved. The CDR3 covers 13 residues. V was cut by 0 bases and J by 4 bases, with 8 bases left in between. Germline V gene sequence: CDR1 SGHRS, CDR2 YFSETQ. CDR3 in DNA: TGCGCCAGCAGCTTGGCCCTGGGGTACGAGCAGTACGTC. Translation: CASSLALGYEQYV.

The V gene is TRBV20-1, the J gene TRBJ2-3; D possibly corresponds to TRBD2 (6 bases). V dropped 3 bases and J dropped 0 bases, with 10 bases sitting between them. There are 14 residues in the CDR3. Looked up from germline, CDR1 is DFQATT and CDR2 is SNEGSKA (reference sequence). The chain's CDR3 is CSASRGASTDTQYF. CDR3 DNA: TGCAGTGCTAGTCGCGGGGCAAGCACAGATACGCAGTATTTT.

This chain joins TRBV9 and TRBJ1-3; no clear D. Trimming pared 5 bases from V and 3 bases from J, leaving 21 bases between. Germline V gene data show CDR1 as SGDLS and CDR2 as YYNGEE. CDR3 size: 17 residues. CDR3 nucleotides: TGTGCCAGCAGACCCCATCTCGGTGGAGAGGGTGGAAACACCATATATTTT. Amino acids: CASRPHLGGEGGNTIYF.

V is TRBV30 and J is TRBJ1-1, with no clear D. Germline V gene sequence: CDR1 GTSNPN, CDR2 SVGIG (reference sequence). The CDR3 has 12 residues. V dropped 7 bases and J dropped 4 bases, with 13 bases sitting between them. The CDR3 coding sequence is TGTGCCTCTACGCCGGTCATCACTGAAGCTTTCTTT. Amino acids: CASTPVITEAFF.

V is TRBV7-9 and J is TRBJ1-4; D is undetermined. Trimming pared 0 bases from V and 7 bases from J, leaving 6 bases between. Germline V gene lookup returns CDR1 SEHNR and CDR2 FQNEAQ (reference sequence). The CDR3 covers 13 residues. The CDR3 bases are TGTGCCAGCAGCTTAGCGGGGATTGAAAAACTGTTTTTT. Its protein is CASSLAGIEKLFF. Using reference TRBV7-9 and TRBJ1-4 for the parts outside the CDR3, the full variable domain is DTGVSQNPRHKITKRGQNVTFRCDPISEHNRLYWYRQTLGQGPEFLTYFQNEAQLEKSRLLSDRFSAERPKGSFSTLEIQRTEQGDSAMYLCASSLAGIEKLFFGSGTQLSVL.

V gene TRBV9 combines with J gene TRBJ2-5; 8 positions match TRBD2. The CDR3 totals 14 residues. Germline-derived CDR1 and CDR2 are SGDLS and YYNGEE. Germline trimming cut 7 bases from V and 2 bases from J; bases unmatched to any gene: 7. The DNA for the CDR3 is TGTGCCAGCGGGGGGAGCGGGGGACAAGAGACCCAGTACTTC. The encoded protein is CASGGSGGQETQYF.

The J gene is TRBJ2-1, the V gene TRBV7-2, with 11 nucleotides matching TRBD2. This CDR3 has 15 amino acids. Trimming took 3 bases from V and 6 from J; bases not matched to a gene: 4. Germline V CDR1 and CDR2: SGHTA, FQGNSA. In nucleotides, the CDR3 is TGTGCCAGCAGCTTTGGTCTAGCGGGGGGCAATGAGCAGTTCTTC. Translated, it gives CASSFGLAGGNEQFF. Using reference TRBV7-2 and TRBJ2-1 for the parts outside the CDR3, the full variable domain is GAGVSQSPSNKVTEKGKDVELRCDPISGHTALYWYRQSLGQGLEFLIYFQGNSAPDKSGLPSDRFSAERTGGSVSTLTIQRTQQEDSAVYLCASSFGLAGGNEQFFGPGTRLTVL.

The V and J genes are TRBV3-1 (or the pseudogene TRBV3-2) and TRBJ1-2; 7 bases are a match to TRBD1. Germline assignment: CDR1 LGHDT and CDR2 YNNKEL (reference sequence). This CDR3 has 17 residues. Unmatched junction bases numbered 9, after V lost 0 bases and J lost 2 bases. The CDR3 reads CASSQDWGGGFNYGYTF. Here the CDR3 DNA reads TGTGCCAGCAGCCAAGATTGGGGAGGGGGCTTCAACTATGGCTACACCTTC.

The chain couples TRBV18 to TRBJ1-4; TRBD1 matches 9 bases. The germline V gene encodes CDR1 KGHSH and CDR2 LQKENI. V lost 3 bases to trimming and J lost 7 bases; unmatched junction nucleotides: 6. This CDR3 is built from 15 residues. The CDR3 nucleotides read TGTGCCAGCTCACCGCAGGACAGGGGTGGTGAAAAACTGTTTTTT. Amino acids: CASSPQDRGGEKLFF.

V usage is TRBV7-8 and J usage is TRBJ1-2, with TRBD1 matching over 7 bases. This CDR3 has 15 amino acids. Germline-derived CDR1 and CDR2 are SGHVS and FQNEAQ. Trimming removed 5 bases from V and 1 base from J; junction bases left unmatched: 7. The CDR3 nucleotides read TGTGCCAGCAGCCCGGGGACAGTACTTAACTATGGCTACACCTTC. Protein sequence: CASSPGTVLNYGYTF.

V is TRBV29-1 and J is TRBJ1-5; no clear D. The ends were cut back, 4 bases at V and 4 bases at J, with 14 bases in the middle. The CDR3 contains 14 residues. Per the germline V gene, CDR1 is SQVTM and CDR2 is ANQGSEA. CDR3 sequence: CSVGEMGGNQPQHF. The CDR3 DNA is TGCAGCGTTGGCGAAATGGGCGGGAATCAGCCCCAGCATTTT.

The chain has TRBV5-1 and TRBJ2-2, with TRBD1 identical over 9 bases. The CDR3 totals 16 residues. J lost 6 bases, V lost 0 bases, and 6 bases had no gene match. The germline CDR1 and CDR2 sequences are SGHRS and YFSETQ. The CDR3 region is CASSLATGGKSGELFF. The DNA of the CDR3 is TGCGCCAGCAGCTTGGCCACAGGGGGCAAATCCGGGGAGCTGTTTTTT.

The rearrangement uses TRBV9 and TRBJ1-3; D gene uncertain. Trimming stripped 4 bases from V and 4 bases from J, with 12 bases between. The CDR3 is 14 amino acids. Germline assignment: CDR1 SGDLS and CDR2 YYNGEE. CDR3 residues: CASSPASVGNTIYF. CDR3 sequence (DNA): TGTGCCAGCAGCCCCGCCTCAGTGGGAAACACCATATATTTT. Complete variable domain (other parts from reference TRBV9 and TRBJ1-3): DSGVTQTPKHLITATGQRVTLRCSPRSGDLSVYWYQQSLDQGLQFLIQYYNGEERAKGNILERFSAQQFPDLHSELNLSSLELGDSALYFCASSPASVGNTIYFGEGSWLTVV.

In this sample, this clone turned up once. The rearrangement links TRBV25-1 to TRBJ2-2, with 8 bases aligning to TRBD1. Germline values: CDR1 MGHDK, CDR2 SYGVNS. This CDR3 is built from 15 residues. Trimming at V came to 5 bases and at J to 3 bases, leaving 5 bases not matched to a gene. The CDR3 reads CASSLAGGDTGELFF. The CDR3 DNA is TGTGCCAGCAGTCTGGCAGGGGGCGACACCGGGGAGCTGTTTTTT.

J is TRBJ1-4 and V is TRBV7-8; no definite D call. Germline V gene lookup returns CDR1 SGHVS and CDR2 FQNEAQ. The germline V and J ends were trimmed by 7 bases and 1 base, with 10 bases remaining between them. This CDR3 region has 14 residues. CDR3 loop: CASTPEETNEKLFF. CDR3 in DNA: TGTGCCAGCACGCCGGAGGAAACTAATGAAAAACTGTTTTTT.

The V gene is TRBV28, the J gene TRBJ1-4; perhaps TRBD1 as D (6 bases). The V gene lost 7 bases and the J gene lost 8 bases, with 14 bases spanning the gap. This CDR3 contains 13 residues. Looked up from germline, CDR1 is MDHEN and CDR2 is SYDVKM. The chain's CDR3 is CASMHGDNEKLFF. The DNA for the CDR3 is TGTGCCAGCATGCATGGGGACAACGAAAAACTGTTTTTT.